These 5 T cell receptor beta chains were sequenced from one sample in a study of T cell changes during pregnancy in multiple sclerosis. TCRdb's copy holds only in-frame clones and misses some; the assay was immunoSEQ multiplex PCR. Here the sample spans about 53,000 clones, around 90% being singletons. The sample was CD4+ T cells from peripheral blood mononuclear cells, taken in the third trimester of pregnancy. All receptors derive from a female donor with multiple sclerosis, enrolled in a pregnancy study.

The genes are TRBV30 and TRBJ2-1; possible D gene TRBD2, 5 bases. CDR1 GTSNPN and CDR2 SVGIG come from the germline V gene (reference sequence). The V gene lost 2 bases and the J gene lost 2 bases, with 19 bases spanning the gap. The CDR3 is 17 residues long. CDR3 residues: CAWSLEVLARTYNEQFF. DNA for the CDR3: TGTGCCTGGAGTCTTGAGGTCCTAGCTAGAACCTACAATGAGCAGTTCTTC.

This clone appeared once. The chain recombines TRBV7-2 with TRBJ2-1; D ambiguous. The V and J ends lost 5 bases and 4 bases respectively, with 12 bases between them. This CDR3 is 14 amino acids long. Per the germline V gene, CDR1 is SGHTA and CDR2 is FQGNSA. The CDR3 sequence: CASSPPGSYNEQFF. In DNA form, the CDR3 reads TGTGCCAGCAGCCCCCCGGGTTCTTACAATGAGCAGTTCTTC.

V is TRBV4-1 and J is TRBJ1-5; 7 bases agree with TRBD1. The CDR3 covers 18 residues. The trim removed 1 base at V and 0 bases at J, leaving 9 bases unmatched. In germline, CDR1 is MGHRA, CDR2 YSYEKL. For the CDR3, the DNA is TGCGCCAGCAGCCAAGTGATAGCAGGGGGATATAGCAATCAGCCCCAGCATTTT. This codes for CASSQVIAGGYSNQPQHF.

This clone was picked up one time. V gene TRBV5-4 combines with J gene TRBJ1-2; 8 bases map to TRBD1. The germline V gene has CDR1 SGHNT and CDR2 YYREEE (reference sequence). CDR3 size: 14 residues. V trimming: 4 bases; J trimming: 5 bases; junction bases outside the gene matches: 7. The CDR3 is CASSLPGGQYGYTF. CDR3 DNA: TGTGCCAGCAGCCTGCCAGGGGGCCAGTATGGCTACACCTTC. Combining the CDR3 with reference TRBV5-4 and TRBJ1-2 gives the whole variable domain ETGVTQSPTHLIKTRGQQVTLRCSSQSGHNTVSWYQQALGQGPQFIFQYYREEENGRGNFPPRFSGLQFPNYSSELNVNALELDDSALYLCASSLPGGQYGYTFGSGTRLTVV.

V gene TRBV18 combines with J gene TRBJ1-6; no clear D gene. The germline V gene has CDR1 KGHSH and CDR2 LQKENI. V lost 0 bases, J lost 7 bases, and 22 bases lay in between. The length of the CDR3 is 19 residues. CDR3 DNA: TGTGCCAGCTCACCACCGGGCCCCCAACAGCGCCCGGGGAATTCACCCCTCCACTTT. It is translated as CASSPPGPQQRPGNSPLHF.